A selection of T cell receptor beta chains follows, all from one sample in a study of blood T cells in healthy people across ages. Each CDR3 protein is one row after TCRdb ran MiXCR on the 5' RACE reads. Here the sample spans 1.5 million to 2 million distinct CDR3 sequences, less than 50% being singletons. The source material was blood. The receptors derive from a woman between 40 and 50 years old in good health. Each CDR3 is given with its conserved first and last residue. D genes are given only for firm matches. Rows give clone size only sometimes, using once, few, many, or a class for an expanded clone.

j_gene: TRBJ2-5
v_gene: TRBV4-3
abundance: .
d_gene: .
CDR3aa: CASSLWSGGETQYF
CDR3nt: TGCGCCAGCAGCCTTTGGTCGGGTGGAGAGACCCAGTACTTC

j_gene: TRBJ2-3
v_gene: TRBV9
abundance: .
d_gene: TRBD2
CDR3aa: CASSSRGDRGDTQYF
CDR3nt: TGTGCCAGCAGCTCGCGGGGGGACCGCGGGGATACGCAGTATTTT

j_gene: TRBJ2-5
v_gene: TRBV5-6
abundance: .
d_gene: .
CDR3aa: CASSTTVGIVETQYF
CDR3nt: TGTGCCAGCAGCACTACAGTGGGAATAGTTGAGACCCAGTACTTC

j_gene: TRBJ2-5
v_gene: TRBV20-1
abundance: .
d_gene: .
CDR3aa: CSHPGRGSQETQYF
CDR3nt: TGCAGCCATCCAGGGAGGGGGTCCCAAGAGACCCAGTACTTC

j_gene: TRBJ1-5
v_gene: TRBV20-1
abundance: .
d_gene: TRBD1
CDR3aa: CSARNLGTEDSNQPQHF
CDR3nt: TGCAGTGCTAGAAATTTAGGGACAGAAGATAGCAATCAGCCCCAGCATTTT

j_gene: TRBJ2-7
v_gene: TRBV28
abundance: .
d_gene: .
CDR3aa: CASSLSQGLRNYYEQYF
CDR3nt: TGTGCCAGCAGTTTATCCCAAGGACTACGGAACTATTACGAGCAGTACTTC

j_gene: TRBJ2-3
v_gene: TRBV7-2
abundance: .
d_gene: TRBD2
CDR3aa: CASSLLRGGSDTQYF
CDR3nt: TGTGCCAGCAGCTTATTGCGGGGGGGCTCAGATACGCAGTATTTT

j_gene: TRBJ1-5
v_gene: TRBV29-1
abundance: .
d_gene: .
CDR3aa: CSVRATGNQPQHF
CDR3nt: TGCAGCGTTAGGGCGACAGGCAATCAGCCCCAGCATTTT

j_gene: TRBJ2-3
v_gene: TRBV2
abundance: .
d_gene: .
CDR3aa: CAGRTSTDTQYF
CDR3nt: TGTGCCGGCCGGACTAGCACAGATACGCAGTATTTT

j_gene: TRBJ2-1
v_gene: TRBV28
abundance: .
d_gene: TRBD2
CDR3aa: CASLQGGYYNEQFF
CDR3nt: TGTGCCAGCTTGCAGGGAGGGTACTACAATGAGCAGTTCTTC

j_gene: TRBJ2-5
v_gene: TRBV6-1
abundance: few
d_gene: .
CDR3aa: CASSETGRWEYF
CDR3nt: TGTGCCAGCAGTGAAACGGGGCGGTGGGAGTACTTC

j_gene: TRBJ1-2
v_gene: TRBV19
abundance: .
d_gene: .
CDR3aa: CASSIQAQANYGYTF
CDR3nt: TGTGCCAGTAGTATTCAGGCCCAAGCGAACTATGGCTACACCTTC

j_gene: TRBJ1-4
v_gene: TRBV27
abundance: few
d_gene: .
CDR3aa: CASSPFRQEKLFF
CDR3nt: TGTGCCAGCAGTCCGTTTCGACAGGAAAAACTGTTTTTT

j_gene: TRBJ2-7
v_gene: TRBV4-3
abundance: few
d_gene: TRBD2
CDR3aa: CASSQDLAGVSYEQYF
CDR3nt: TGCGCCAGCAGCCAAGATCTAGCGGGGGTCTCCTACGAGCAGTACTTC

j_gene: TRBJ2-7
v_gene: TRBV6-2/TRBV6-3
abundance: .
d_gene: .
CDR3aa: CASSYSQLNEQYF
CDR3nt: TGTGCCAGCAGTTACTCGCAATTAAACGAGCAGTACTTC

j_gene: TRBJ2-7
v_gene: TRBV21-1
abundance: .
d_gene: .
CDR3aa: CASSKDLSPYEQYF
CDR3nt: TGTGCCAGCAGCAAAGATCTATCCCCCTACGAGCAGTACTTC

j_gene: TRBJ1-5
v_gene: TRBV2
abundance: .
d_gene: .
CDR3aa: CASTPDRTHQPQHF
CDR3nt: TGTGCCAGCACCCCCGACAGGACACATCAGCCCCAGCATTTT

j_gene: TRBJ2-3
v_gene: TRBV10-2
abundance: .
d_gene: TRBD1
CDR3aa: CASRASGTGGGDTQYF
CDR3nt: TGCGCCAGCAGAGCATCCGGGACAGGGGGCGGTGATACGCAGTATTTT

j_gene: TRBJ2-4
v_gene: TRBV11-2
abundance: once
d_gene: TRBD1
CDR3aa: CASSSGQGRFGAINIQYF
CDR3nt: TGTGCCAGCAGCTCGGGACAGGGACGATTTGGGGCGATAAACATTCAGTACTTC

j_gene: TRBJ2-1
v_gene: TRBV20-1
abundance: few
d_gene: .
CDR3aa: CSARRIRPRDNEQFF
CDR3nt: TGCAGTGCCAGGAGAATTCGCCCCCGGGACAATGAGCAGTTCTTC

j_gene: TRBJ2-7
v_gene: TRBV4-3
abundance: .
d_gene: .
CDR3aa: CASSLSRERSYEQYF
CDR3nt: TGCGCCAGCAGCCTATCCAGGGAAAGGTCCTACGAGCAGTACTTC

j_gene: TRBJ2-7
v_gene: TRBV10-1
abundance: .
d_gene: TRBD1
CDR3aa: CASSDYGTAYEQYF
CDR3nt: TGCGCCAGCAGTGACTATGGGACAGCCTACGAGCAGTACTTC

j_gene: TRBJ2-2
v_gene: TRBV2
abundance: .
d_gene: .
CDR3aa: CASRDRADTGELFF
CDR3nt: TGTGCCAGCAGGGACCGGGCGGACACCGGGGAGCTGTTTTTT

j_gene: TRBJ2-7
v_gene: TRBV15
abundance: .
d_gene: .
CDR3aa: CATGRDGQGTYEQYF
CDR3nt: TGTGCCACCGGCAGAGATGGGCAGGGGACCTACGAGCAGTACTTC

j_gene: TRBJ2-3
v_gene: TRBV4-2
abundance: .
d_gene: TRBD2
CDR3aa: CASSQSSGTGDTQYF
CDR3nt: TGTGCCAGCAGCCAATCTAGCGGAACGGGAGATACGCAGTATTTT

j_gene: TRBJ2-1
v_gene: TRBV20-1
abundance: few
d_gene: TRBD1
CDR3aa: CSAPEGGFYNEQFF
CDR3nt: TGCAGTGCCCCCGAAGGGGGCTTCTACAATGAGCAGTTCTTC

j_gene: TRBJ2-4
v_gene: TRBV7-2
abundance: .
d_gene: .
CDR3aa: CASSLVFGQWNIQYF
CDR3nt: TGTGCCAGCAGCTTAGTTTTCGGACAATGGAACATTCAGTACTTC

j_gene: TRBJ2-7
v_gene: TRBV7-6
abundance: .
d_gene: .
CDR3aa: CASSSQTGTSYEQYF
CDR3nt: TGTGCCAGCAGCTCCCAGACAGGGACTTCCTACGAGCAGTACTTC

j_gene: TRBJ2-5
v_gene: TRBV10-3
abundance: .
d_gene: TRBD1
CDR3aa: CAIRDTRTGPGQYF
CDR3nt: TGTGCCATCAGAGACACCAGGACAGGGCCGGGGCAGTACTTC

j_gene: TRBJ2-3
v_gene: TRBV20-1
abundance: .
d_gene: TRBD2
CDR3aa: CSASETPGRADTQYF
CDR3nt: TGCAGTGCTAGCGAGACTCCAGGGAGGGCAGATACGCAGTATTTT

j_gene: TRBJ2-3
v_gene: TRBV6-1
abundance: few
d_gene: .
CDR3aa: CASSVSTADTQYF
CDR3nt: TGTGCCAGCAGTGTTTCTACAGCAGATACGCAGTATTTT

j_gene: TRBJ2-1
v_gene: TRBV28
abundance: many
d_gene: .
CDR3aa: CASSGRMENEQFF
CDR3nt: TGTGCCAGCAGCGGACGGATGGAGAATGAGCAGTTCTTC

j_gene: TRBJ2-3
v_gene: TRBV7-2
abundance: .
d_gene: .
CDR3aa: CASSLIVPLGTDTQYF
CDR3nt: TGTGCCAGCAGCTTAATCGTACCCTTGGGTACAGATACGCAGTATTTT

j_gene: TRBJ1-5
v_gene: TRBV21-1
abundance: .
d_gene: .
CDR3aa: CASSKRGASVQPQHF
CDR3nt: TGTGCCAGCAGCAAAAGGGGGGCCTCGGTCCAGCCCCAGCATTTT

j_gene: TRBJ2-5
v_gene: TRBV13
abundance: .
d_gene: .
CDR3aa: CASSLGRGGSQYF
CDR3nt: TGTGCCAGCAGCTTAGGCCGTGGGGGTTCACAGTACTTC

j_gene: TRBJ2-1
v_gene: TRBV20-1
abundance: .
d_gene: TRBD1
CDR3aa: CSARAHRGLSYNEQFF
CDR3nt: TGCAGTGCTAGAGCACACAGGGGGCTCTCCTACAATGAGCAGTTCTTC

j_gene: TRBJ2-5
v_gene: TRBV3-1
abundance: .
d_gene: TRBD1
CDR3aa: CAGRRMGTGAETQYF
CDR3nt: TGTGCCGGCAGGAGGATGGGGACAGGGGCTGAGACCCAGTACTTC

j_gene: TRBJ2-5
v_gene: TRBV7-8
abundance: few
d_gene: .
CDR3aa: CASSLALTVTLETQYF
CDR3nt: TGTGCCAGCAGCTTAGCTCTGACAGTGACTCTAGAGACCCAGTACTTC

j_gene: TRBJ1-4
v_gene: TRBV27
abundance: .
d_gene: .
CDR3aa: CASSSIMEGEKLFF
CDR3nt: TGTGCCAGCAGTTCAATTATGGAGGGTGAAAAACTGTTTTTT

j_gene: TRBJ2-5
v_gene: TRBV25-1
abundance: .
d_gene: TRBD2
CDR3aa: CASRSGGLKEETQYF
CDR3nt: TGTGCCAGCCGAAGCGGGGGGCTGAAAGAAGAGACCCAGTACTTC

j_gene: TRBJ2-1
v_gene: TRBV25-1
abundance: .
d_gene: TRBD2
CDR3aa: CASSESPGGRNEQFF
CDR3nt: TGTGCCAGCAGTGAATCTCCGGGGGGTCGCAATGAGCAGTTCTTC

j_gene: TRBJ1-5
v_gene: TRBV7-2
abundance: few
d_gene: .
CDR3aa: CASSLVNYSNQPQHF
CDR3nt: TGTGCCAGCAGCTTAGTGAACTATAGCAATCAGCCCCAGCATTTT

j_gene: TRBJ1-1
v_gene: TRBV20-1
abundance: .
d_gene: .
CDR3aa: CSARDHRLNTEAFF
CDR3nt: TGCAGTGCTAGAGATCACAGGCTGAACACTGAAGCTTTCTTT

j_gene: TRBJ2-7
v_gene: TRBV6-5
abundance: few
d_gene: TRBD2
CDR3aa: CASTISGSSYEQYF
CDR3nt: TGTGCCAGCACCATTAGCGGGAGCTCCTACGAGCAGTACTTC

j_gene: TRBJ2-1
v_gene: TRBV20-1
abundance: once
d_gene: TRBD2
CDR3aa: CSAGGLVTTYNEQFF
CDR3nt: TGCAGTGCGGGAGGACTAGTAACTACTTACAATGAGCAGTTCTTC

j_gene: TRBJ2-1
v_gene: TRBV29-1
abundance: .
d_gene: .
CDR3aa: CSVGSYTEQFF
CDR3nt: TGCAGCGTTGGAAGCTACACTGAGCAGTTCTTC

j_gene: TRBJ2-5
v_gene: TRBV7-9
abundance: .
d_gene: .
CDR3aa: CASSLSSRGGETQYF
CDR3nt: TGTGCCAGCAGCCTATCATCCAGGGGAGGAGAGACCCAGTACTTC

j_gene: TRBJ1-6
v_gene: TRBV20-1
abundance: .
d_gene: .
CDR3aa: CSARDGGANSPLHF
CDR3nt: TGCAGTGCTAGAGACGGAGGGGCGAATTCACCCCTCCACTTT

j_gene: TRBJ2-1
v_gene: TRBV6-6
abundance: few
d_gene: .
CDR3aa: CASSYPGPLRNEQFF
CDR3nt: TGTGCCAGCAGTTACCCGGGGCCTCTAAGGAATGAGCAGTTCTTC